This T cell receptor beta chain was sequenced during a study of blood T cells in healthy people across ages. Study-wide results and limits: While age rose, TCR beta diversity per million T cells dropped in a roughly linear way.

Germline V gene data show CDR1 as MNHEY and CDR2 as SVGAGI. The length of the CDR3 is 14 residues. V was clipped by 2 bases and J by 11 bases, with 18 bases between them. Through a sample-barcoded 5' primer and a J-beta primer mix, a second PCR was run for roughly 6 to 11 cycles. TCRdb redid the calling of the 5' RACE reads with MiXCR, one entry per CDR3 protein. The data contain roughly 800,000 distinct CDR3 sequences, 53% of them singletons. This clonotype was observed a handful of times. Antigen: not known. The chain carries TRBV6-5 and TRBJ2-5; no clear D gene. The TCR sequence derives from a man at least 80 years old in good health. Sequencing was performed on blood. CDR3: CASSYELSTNEQYF. CDR3 DNA: TGTGCCAGCAGTTACGAGTTATCGACCAATGAGCAGTACTTC.